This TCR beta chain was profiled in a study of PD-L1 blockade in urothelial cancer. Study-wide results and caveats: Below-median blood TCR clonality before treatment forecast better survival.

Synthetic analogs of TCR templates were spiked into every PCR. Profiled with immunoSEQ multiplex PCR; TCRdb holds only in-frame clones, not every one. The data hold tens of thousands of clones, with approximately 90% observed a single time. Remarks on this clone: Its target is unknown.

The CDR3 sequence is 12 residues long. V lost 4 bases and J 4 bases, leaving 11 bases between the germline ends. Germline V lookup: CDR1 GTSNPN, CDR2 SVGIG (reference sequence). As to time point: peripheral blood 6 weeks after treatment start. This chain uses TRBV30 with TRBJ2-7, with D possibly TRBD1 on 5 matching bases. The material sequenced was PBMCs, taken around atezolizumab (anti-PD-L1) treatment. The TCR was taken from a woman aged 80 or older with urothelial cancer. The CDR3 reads CAWTKGVYEQYF. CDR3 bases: TGTGCCTGGACCAAAGGGGTTTACGAGCAGTACTTC.